This TCR beta chain was captured in a study of blood T cell repertoires in COVID-19. Study context: Some COVID-19 samples were acute and others convalescent; all came from the United States, Italy and Spain. Sources were T cells, B-cell-depleted T cells, or PBMCs; the material itself was cDNA or gDNA.

Original analysis: Using reference gene primer amplification, nucleated cell counts were estimated. Measured with immunoSEQ multiplex PCR; TCRdb has only the in-frame clones, and not every one. D and trimming come from the DNA, and the V and J calls and clone size come from that table. The data show 70,000 to 90,000 clones, with roughly 83% seen just once and roughly 10% held by the top ten. The CDR3 spans 14 residues. Germline CDR1 reads SGDLS; CDR2 reads YYNGEE. With 3 bases clipped from V and 9 bases from J, the junction kept 9 bases outside the gene matches. This chain links TRBV9 with TRBJ1-5; 7 bases map to TRBD1. Material for sequencing was peripheral blood. This TCR derives from a human donor in a cohort sampled during active COVID-19. CDR3 amino acids: CASSEGTAATPQHF. The CDR3, as DNA: TGTGCCAGCAGCGAGGGGACAGCCGCGACGCCCCAGCATTTT.